The 27 T cell receptor beta chains below all came from one sample that was sequenced in a study of blood T cell repertoires in COVID-19. Sequenced by immunoSEQ multiplex PCR; TCRdb stores in-frame clones only, minus some. The table has roughly 360,000 clones, approximately 87% seen once; the top ten hold about 0.89%. The sample taken for sequencing was PBMCs or T cells enriched from blood (not recorded which). These receptors originate from a woman in her 30s with acute COVID-19.

The V and J genes are TRBV12-3 or TRBV12-4 and TRBJ2-2; D remains ambiguous. The CDR3 sequence is 11 residues long. Trimming cost V 8 bases and J 6 bases, with 7 bases left between them. In DNA, the CDR3 is TGTGCCAGCGGTTCCTCCGGGGAGCTGTTTTTT. Amino acids: CASGSSGELFF.

The J gene is TRBJ2-1, the V gene TRBV4-3, with D possibly TRBD1 on 6 matching bases. This CDR3 comprises 18 residues. Germline CDR1 LGHNA, CDR2 YSLEER. The germline V and J ends were trimmed by 3 bases and 0 bases, with 18 bases remaining between them. CDR3 coding DNA: TGCGCCAGCAGCCAGAACGCCGGGACATCTAGCTCCTACAATGAGCAGTTCTTC. This codes for CASSQNAGTSSSYNEQFF.

This chain connects TRBV29-1 to TRBJ2-7; tentative D call: TRBD1 (6 bases). Between the trimmed V and J ends, which lost 1 base and 2 bases, there was a span of 9 bases. Germline CDR1 is SQVTM and CDR2 is ANQGSEA. The CDR3 contains 13 residues. The DNA of the CDR3 is TGCAGCGTTGAAGCAGGGGTCCCCTACGAGCAGTACTTC. This gives the protein CSVEAGVPYEQYF.

As regards this clone: Other DNA sequences within the sample encode an identical CDR3. The chain employs TRBV19 and TRBJ1-5, with 8 bases fitting TRBD1. V shed 4 bases and J 3 bases; nucleotides not matched to a gene: 2. Germline CDR1 and CDR2: LNHDA and SQIVND (reference sequence). The CDR3 covers 14 residues. CDR3 amino acids: CASSTDRVNQPQHF. The DNA of the CDR3 is TGTGCCAGTAGTACGGACAGGGTCAATCAGCCCCAGCATTTT. The full variable domain, completed using reference TRBV19 and TRBJ1-5, is DGGITQSPKYLFRKEGQNVTLSCEQNLNHDAMYWYRQDPGQGLRLIYYSQIVNDFQKGDIAEGYSVSREKKESFPLTVTSAQKNPTAFYLCASSTDRVNQPQHFGDGTRLSIL.

This chain joins TRBV29-1 and TRBJ1-1, with D hard to call. The CDR3 is 10 residues long. With 4 bases removed from V and 8 bases from J, the gap between germline ends came to 8 bases. Germline V gives CDR1 SQVTM, CDR2 ANQGSEA. CDR3 sequence (DNA): TGCAGCGTTGTAGTCCTCGAAGCTTTCTTT. This translates into CSVVVLEAFF. The full variable domain, rest sourced from reference TRBV29-1 and TRBJ1-1, is SAVISQKPSRDICQRGTSLTIQCQVDSQVTMMFWYRQQPGQSLTLIATANQGSEATYESGFVIDKFPISRPNLTFSTLTVSNMSPEDSSIYLCSVVVLEAFFGQGTRLTVV.

The chain has TRBV3-1 (or the pseudogene TRBV3-2) and TRBJ1-2, with D possibly being TRBD1 (5 bases). The germline V and J ends were trimmed by 2 bases and 8 bases, with 12 bases remaining between them. Germline CDR1 is LGHDT and CDR2 is YNNKEL (reference sequence). There are 13 residues in the CDR3. The CDR3 loop reads CASSQYGGGGYTF. In DNA form, the CDR3 reads TGTGCCAGCAGCCAATACGGGGGGGGAGGCTACACCTTC.

This CDR3 reads CASSPRGGGTEAFF. In nucleotides, the CDR3 is TGCGCCAGCAGCCCGAGAGGGGGGGGGACTGAAGCTTTCTTT. This rearrangement joins TRBV4-1 to TRBJ1-1, with D possibly TRBD1 on 6 matching bases. The V end lost 4 bases, the J end lost 5 bases, and 14 bases lay between the germline ends. CDR1 is MGHRA, CDR2 YSYEKL, per germline. The CDR3 contains 14 residues.

This chain connects TRBV9 to TRBJ2-3, with D possibly TRBD2 on 6 matching bases. The germline V and J ends were trimmed by 0 bases and 4 bases, with 18 bases remaining between them. The CDR3 contains 17 residues. CDR1 and CDR2 (germline): SGDLS, YYNGEE. CDR3 nucleotides: TGTGCCAGCAGCGTAGCTCCGGCGGGGAGTTTTGCAGATACGCAGTATTTT. Protein product: CASSVAPAGSFADTQYF. Based on the CDR3 plus reference TRBV9 and TRBJ2-3, the full variable domain is DSGVTQTPKHLITATGQRVTLRCSPRSGDLSVYWYQQSLDQGLQFLIQYYNGEERAKGNILERFSAQQFPDLHSELNLSSLELGDSALYFCASSVAPAGSFADTQYFGPGTRLTVL.

The rearrangement links TRBV7-9 to TRBJ1-6; 7 bases are a match to TRBD1. Germline lookup yields CDR1 SEHNR and CDR2 FQNEAQ (reference sequence). V was clipped by 1 base and J by 7 bases; unmatched bases: 4. The CDR3 totals 15 residues. The CDR3 sequence: CASSLDSGGNSPLHF. CDR3 bases: TGTGCCAGCAGCTTAGATTCAGGGGGAAATTCACCCCTCCACTTT.

V gene TRBV10-3 combines with J gene TRBJ1-1; possible D gene TRBD1, 6 bases. V lost 4 bases and J lost 0, with 9 bases in between. Germline V gene sequence: CDR1 ENHRY, CDR2 SYGVKD. The CDR3 runs 14 residues. The chain's CDR3 is CAISARGVNTEAFF. The CDR3 DNA reads TGTGCCATCAGTGCCAGGGGAGTGAACACTGAAGCTTTCTTT.

In this sample, this clone turned up a few times. V usage is TRBV29-1 and J usage is TRBJ1-2; TRBD1 is a possible D gene (6 bases). There are 12 residues in the CDR3. Trimming removed 3 bases from V and 8 bases from J, with 13 bases in between. Germline loops: CDR1 SQVTM, CDR2 ANQGSEA. DNA of the CDR3: TGCAGCGTTGAGCGACATCAGGGGGGCTACACCTTC. Protein sequence: CSVERHQGGYTF. Full variable domain (rest looked up from reference TRBV29-1 and TRBJ1-2): SAVISQKPSRDICQRGTSLTIQCQVDSQVTMMFWYRQQPGQSLTLIATANQGSEATYESGFVIDKFPISRPNLTFSTLTVSNMSPEDSSIYLCSVERHQGGYTFGSGTRLTVV.

The chain joins TRBV5-1 to TRBJ1-2, with 12 bases that match TRBD1. The CDR3 totals 15 residues. V lost 1 base, J lost 7 bases, and 5 bases stayed unmatched. The V gene's germline CDR1 is SGHRS and CDR2 YFSETQ. CDR3 loop: CASSLMGQGALGYTF. CDR3 DNA sequence: TGCGCCAGCAGCTTGATGGGACAGGGGGCGCTTGGCTACACCTTC.

The gene calls are TRBV29-1 and TRBJ1-1, with D perhaps matching TRBD1 (5 bases). Trimming stripped 7 bases from V and 7 bases from J, with 10 bases between. This CDR3 region has 10 residues. In germline, CDR1 is SQVTM, CDR2 ANQGSEA. The CDR3 loop reads CSAGGIEAFF. In nucleotides, the CDR3 is TGCAGCGCCGGGGGGATTGAAGCTTTCTTT. Full variable domain (remainder filled in from reference TRBV29-1 and TRBJ1-1): SAVISQKPSRDICQRGTSLTIQCQVDSQVTMMFWYRQQPGQSLTLIATANQGSEATYESGFVIDKFPISRPNLTFSTLTVSNMSPEDSSIYLCSAGGIEAFFGQGTRLTVV.

The genes are TRBV10-3 and TRBJ2-7; 10 nucleotides match TRBD1. The V gene end was trimmed by 0 bases and the J gene end by 2 bases; junction bases not matched to a gene: 4. The CDR3 length is 16 residues. Germline CDR1 ENHRY, CDR2 SYGVKD. The CDR3 loop is CAISESGQGDPYEQYF. CDR3 in DNA: TGTGCCATCAGTGAGTCAGGACAGGGGGATCCCTACGAGCAGTACTTC.

The V and J genes are TRBV20-1 and TRBJ2-7; D ambiguous. The V gene's germline CDR1 is DFQATT and CDR2 SNEGSKA (reference sequence). Deletions cut 3 bases from V and 7 bases from J, with 25 bases between. The CDR3 has 16 residues. CDR3 amino acids: CSASGYPNRELSEQYF. DNA for the CDR3: TGCAGTGCTAGTGGTTACCCGAACAGAGAACTGAGTGAGCAGTACTTC.

The chain links TRBV4-1 to TRBJ2-3; D gene unclear. The CDR3 is made up of 14 amino acids. Trimming stripped 3 bases from V and 0 bases from J, with 7 bases between. The germline V gene encodes CDR1 MGHRA and CDR2 YSYEKL. For the CDR3, the DNA is TGCGCCAGCAGCCAGAGAGATAGCACAGATACGCAGTATTTT. Translated: CASSQRDSTDTQYF.

The chain combines TRBV4-1 with TRBJ2-7, with D perhaps TRBD2 (5 bases). The germline gives CDR1 MGHRA, CDR2 YSYEKL. V was clipped by 4 bases and J by 2 bases, with 15 bases between them. This CDR3 is built from 15 residues. CDR3 residues: CASSRYPGNPYEQYF. The CDR3 bases are TGCGCCAGCAGCCGCTACCCGGGAAACCCCTACGAGCAGTACTTC.

The CDR3 region is CASSSTGTATNEKLFF. DNA of the CDR3: TGCGCCAGCAGCTCCACCGGGACAGCAACTAATGAAAAACTGTTTTTT. The V and J genes are TRBV5-1 and TRBJ1-4; 7 nucleotides match TRBD1. J was trimmed by 0 bases and V by 3 bases; bases with no gene match: 5. The CDR3 is 16 amino acids. The germline CDR1 and CDR2 sequences are SGHRS and YFSETQ.

The chain has TRBV7-2 and TRBJ2-7; 8 bases are shared with TRBD1. Germline lookup yields CDR1 SGHTA and CDR2 FQGNSA. V gave up 5 bases and J gave up 0 bases; unmatched junction bases: 12. The CDR3 is 17 amino acids. The CDR3 spells CASSGYNRDRLSYEQYF. CDR3 bases: TGTGCCAGCAGCGGATACAACCGGGACAGGCTCTCCTACGAGCAGTACTTC.

The genes are TRBV19 and TRBJ2-7, with a tentative D call TRBD1 (6 bases). Trimming removed 3 bases from V and 3 bases from J, with 9 bases in between. Germline-derived CDR1 and CDR2 are LNHDA and SQIVND (reference sequence). The CDR3 runs 13 residues. The CDR3 nucleotides are TGTGCCAGTAGTATCGGACAGAGCTACGAGCAGTACTTC. This sequence encodes CASSIGQSYEQYF. Using reference TRBV19 and TRBJ2-7 for the parts outside the CDR3, the full variable domain is DGGITQSPKYLFRKEGQNVTLSCEQNLNHDAMYWYRQDPGQGLRLIYYSQIVNDFQKGDIAEGYSVSREKKESFPLTVTSAQKNPTAFYLCASSIGQSYEQYFGPGTRLTVT.

V usage is TRBV25-1 and J usage is TRBJ2-7; TRBD2 might be the D (5 bases). The germline CDR1 and CDR2 sequences are MGHDK and SYGVNS. The CDR3 is 15 residues long. V lost 0 bases and J lost 2, with 11 bases in between. CDR3 DNA: TGTGCCAGCAGTGAATACGGGGTGATGGCCTACGAGCAGTACTTC. This codes for CASSEYGVMAYEQYF.

A single count supports this clone. Here the CDR3 DNA reads TGTGCCAGCAGCCCAGGGATAGGGACCGGGGAGCTGTTTTTT. The encoded protein is CASSPGIGTGELFF. V usage is TRBV14 and J usage is TRBJ2-2, with D possibly TRBD1 on 5 matching bases. The V gene's germline CDR1 is SGHDN and CDR2 FVKESK. The CDR3 sequence is 14 residues long. V was pared by 4 bases and J by 5 bases, with 11 bases between.

This clone occurred a few times. The chain recombines TRBV7-3 with TRBJ2-3, with a weak D call TRBD2 (6 bases). CDR1 and CDR2 from the germline V gene are SGHTA and FQGTGA. This CDR3 has 15 amino acids. The V end was cut by 5 bases, the J end by 2 bases, with 14 bases between. The CDR3 coding sequence is TGTGCCAGCAGCCCGGGACTTTTAGACACAGATACGCAGTATTTT. Translated: CASSPGLLDTDTQYF.

CDR3 coding DNA: TGTGCCAGCAGCTTCCGGACAGCCAACTATGGCTACACCTTC. It translates to CASSFRTANYGYTF. The chain is built from TRBV9 and TRBJ1-2; TRBD1 might be the D (6 bases). CDR3 length equals 14 residues. V lost 4 bases and J 2 bases, leaving 12 bases between the germline ends. Looked up from germline, CDR1 is SGDLS and CDR2 is YYNGEE.

The V call is TRBV5-4, the J call TRBJ2-1; 13 nucleotides line up with TRBD2. This CDR3 has 14 amino acids. Germline-derived CDR1 and CDR2 are SGHNT and YYREEE (reference sequence). Losses at the gene ends were 5 bases for V and 9 bases for J; bases not matched to a gene: 5. The DNA of the CDR3 is TGTGCCAGCAGTTCGGGACTAGCGGGGAGTGAGCAGTTCTTC. Residues: CASSSGLAGSEQFF.

The rearrangement uses TRBV9 and TRBJ1-2, with a possible D match to TRBD1 (5 bases). The CDR3 is made up of 16 amino acids. Germline lookup yields CDR1 SGDLS and CDR2 YYNGEE. V gave up 6 bases and J gave up 0 bases, with 18 bases separating them. CDR3 coding DNA: TGTGCCAGCACCAGCGTCCCCGACAGCCCTAACTATGGCTACACCTTC. Translated, it gives CASTSVPDSPNYGYTF.

The CDR3 sequence: CASSLARDNSPLHF. As DNA, the CDR3 is TGCGCCAGCAGCTTGGCAAGAGATAATTCACCCCTCCACTTT. V is TRBV5-1 and J is TRBJ1-6; D is unresolved. The CDR3 consists of 14 residues. Germline V lookup: CDR1 SGHRS, CDR2 YFSETQ. V lost 0 bases and J 5 bases, leaving 6 bases between the germline ends.